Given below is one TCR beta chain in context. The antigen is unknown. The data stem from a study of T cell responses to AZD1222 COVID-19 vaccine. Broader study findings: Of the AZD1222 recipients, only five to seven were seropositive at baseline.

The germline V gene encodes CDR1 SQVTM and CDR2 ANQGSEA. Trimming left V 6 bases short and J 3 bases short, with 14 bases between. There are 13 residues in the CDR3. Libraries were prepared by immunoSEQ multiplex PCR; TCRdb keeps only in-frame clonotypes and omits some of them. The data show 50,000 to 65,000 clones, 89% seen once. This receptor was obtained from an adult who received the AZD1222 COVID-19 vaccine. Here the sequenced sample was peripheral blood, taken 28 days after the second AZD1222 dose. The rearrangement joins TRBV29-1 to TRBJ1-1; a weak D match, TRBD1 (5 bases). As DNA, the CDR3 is TGCAGCGTCCATGGATCCAGGGACACTGAAGCTTTCTTT. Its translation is CSVHGSRDTEAFF.